The present T cell receptor (beta chain) was sequenced within a study of CD4+ T cells in melanoma. Study-wide points: Diverse differentiation states were reported for melanoma neoantigen-specific CD4+ T cells. A reported correlation linked neoantigen-specific CD4+ T cells to CD8+, macrophage and B cell function.

The germline gives CDR1 SGHRS, CDR2 YFSETQ. CDR3 length equals 14 residues. The table came from immunoSEQ multiplex PCR; TCRdb's copy has only in-frame clones and leaves some out. The sample contains about 55,000 clones, almost 70% of which appear only once. Of note for this clone: Its antigen is undetermined.

The sequence was obtained from a human donor with melanoma. Sequencing was performed on tumor tissue. V is TRBV5-1 and J is TRBJ2-5; D is unresolved. The closer fit of TRBJ2-7 to the DNA end suggests the J call may be wrong. The DNA of the CDR3 is TGCGCCAGCAGCGGGCAGCAAAAGATCTACGAGCAGTACTTC. Residues: CASSGQQKIYEQYF.